This is a list of T cell receptor beta chains from one sample in a study of radiotherapy plus CTLA-4 blockade in lung cancer. Repertoires were generated with immunoSEQ multiplex PCR, while TCRdb's copy carries only in-frame clones and drops some. The sample lists roughly 120,000 clones, about four fifths occurring once. Sequencing was performed on peripheral blood, taken from a patient treated with radiotherapy plus ipilimumab. These receptors all stem from a human donor with non-small cell lung cancer who had a partial response to radiotherapy plus ipilimumab. CDR3s include the opening cysteine and the closing phenylalanine or tryptophan. A D gene is named only where the DNA matches it firmly. Size values are once, few and many counts, or a class for expanded clones, and some rows have none.

abundance | d_gene | j_gene | v_gene | CDR3nt | CDR3aa
NA | NA | TRBJ2-7 | TRBV28 | TGTGCCAGCAGTTCCGGCAGGGGAACCTACGAGCAGTACTTC | CASSSGRGTYEQYF
NA | TRBD1 | TRBJ1-3 | TRBV5-4 | TGTGCCAGCAGCACCCCCGACAGGGTTGACGGAAACACCATATATTTT | CASSTPDRVDGNTIYF
NA | TRBD1 | TRBJ1-1 | TRBV4-3 | TGCGCCAGCAGCCAAAAACCAGGGGGTGAAGCTTTCTTT | CASSQKPGGEAFF
NA | NA | TRBJ2-7 | TRBV28 | TGTGCCAGCAGTTTGGGTCAGGGATACGAGCAGTACTTC | CASSLGQGYEQYF
NA | TRBD1 | TRBJ2-7 | TRBV19 | TGTGCCAGTAGTCGGGACAGGGGCTCCTACGAGCAGTACTTC | CASSRDRGSYEQYF
many | TRBD1 | TRBJ1-5 | TRBV28 | TGTGCCAGCAGTTCCTACGGGGACAGGGGTCCTAATAGCAATCAGCCCCAGCATTTT | CASSSYGDRGPNSNQPQHF
few | NA | TRBJ1-3 | TRBV25-1 | TGTGCCAGCAGCCAGGGTTCTGGAAACACCATATATTTT | CASSQGSGNTIYF
NA | TRBD2 | TRBJ2-2 | TRBV19 | TGTGCCAGTAGTATGAGCGGGACTGTTGGCGGGGAGCTGTTTTTT | CASSMSGTVGGELFF
few | TRBD2 | TRBJ2-7 | TRBV28 | TGTGCCAGCACTCCCGGACTAGCTAGTACCTACGAGCAGTACTTC | CASTPGLASTYEQYF
NA | TRBD1 | TRBJ1-1 | TRBV10-3 | TGTGCCATCAGTGGGGCAGGGGGCTTAGCCTTGAACACTGAAGCTTTCTTT | CAISGAGGLALNTEAFF
NA | NA | TRBJ1-5 | TRBV7-2 | TGTGCCAGCAGCTTTCGACACTCTAGCAATCAGCCCCAGCATTTT | CASSFRHSSNQPQHF
once | NA | TRBJ2-4 | TRBV19 | TGTGCCAGTTCCTCGGGGACTGGCATTCAGTACTTC | CASSSGTGIQYF
NA | NA | TRBJ1-1 | TRBV29-1 | TGCAGCGTTACACAGGCTATGAACACTGAAGCTTTCTTT | CSVTQAMNTEAFF
few | TRBD2 | TRBJ2-1 | TRBV18 | TGTGCCAGCTCACCGGGACTAGGCCACAATGAGCAGTTCTTC | CASSPGLGHNEQFF
NA | NA | TRBJ1-5 | TRBV6-5 | TGTGCCAGCAGTGAAGCTGGTCAGCCCCAGCATTTT | CASSEAGQPQHF
NA | TRBD1 | TRBJ1-2 | TRBV6-4 | TGTGCCAGCAGTCCCACCGGGACAGGTCGCTATGGCTACACCTTC | CASSPTGTGRYGYTF
NA | NA | TRBJ2-3 | TRBV15 | TGTGCCACCAGCGCCAGACAGTTTAGCACAGATACGCAGTATTTT | CATSARQFSTDTQYF
NA | NA | TRBJ1-2 | TRBV6-5 | TGTGCCAGTCGTGAAGGGTCAGGGAACTATGGCTACACCTTC | CASREGSGNYGYTF
NA | TRBD1 | TRBJ2-5 | TRBV6-1 | TGTGCCAGCAGTGCCAGCCGGGACAGCAGGCCCCAGTACTTC | CASSASRDSRPQYF
NA | TRBD1 | TRBJ2-1 | TRBV7-6 | TGTGCCAGCAGCTTAGGTTGGCAGGGGGTCACCAATGAGCAGTTCTTC | CASSLGWQGVTNEQFF
NA | TRBD1 | TRBJ2-1 | TRBV9 | TGTGCCAGCAGCTACCTCGCAGGGGGCAATGAGCAGTTCTTC | CASSYLAGGNEQFF
NA | TRBD1 | TRBJ2-3 | TRBV19 | TGTGCCAGTAGTATAGTCGGGACAGGGAGAAGTACGCAGTATTTT | CASSIVGTGRSTQYF
NA | NA | TRBJ1-1 | TRBV2 | TGTGCCAGCAGTGAAGCGCCCATGAGCCCAGCTTTCTTT | CASSEAPMSPAFF
NA | TRBD2 | TRBJ2-1 | TRBV5-1 | TGCGCCAGCAGCCGGGACCGGGCTAGCGGGAGTTCTGAGCAGTTCTTC | CASSRDRASGSSEQFF
few | TRBD1 | TRBJ1-2 | TRBV7-2 | TGTGCCAGCAGTCAAGGACAGGGTATGGGCTACACCTTC | CASSQGQGMGYTF
NA | NA | TRBJ1-2 | TRBV6-1 | TGTGCCAGCAGTAACTGGTCTGGCTACACCTTC | CASSNWSGYTF
NA | TRBD1 | TRBJ1-1 | TRBV11-2 | TGTGCCAGCAGCTGGGACAGGGTGGATACTGAAGCTTTCTTT | CASSWDRVDTEAFF
NA | TRBD1 | TRBJ2-1 | TRBV15 | TGTGCCACCAGCAGAGCCTCCCCCGGGACAGGGAATGAGCAGTTCTTC | CATSRASPGTGNEQFF
NA | TRBD1 | TRBJ2-7 | TRBV18 | TGTGCCAGCTCACCTCAACAGGGGGCGCGGAAGGGGAGTGACGAGCAGTACTTC | CASSPQQGARKGSDEQYF
NA | NA | TRBJ1-5 | TRBV19 | TGTGCCAGTAGTATGGTGGGCATCAAGAGCAATCAGCCCCAGCATTTT | CASSMVGIKSNQPQHF
NA | NA | TRBJ1-1 | TRBV19 | TGTGCCAGTAGTATCGGCCAGGGTCACACTGAAGCTTTCTTT | CASSIGQGHTEAFF
NA | NA | TRBJ1-2 | TRBV6-5 | TGTGCCAGCAGTTACAAAGACTACTATGGCTACACCTTC | CASSYKDYYGYTF
NA | NA | TRBJ1-1 | TRBV28 | TGTGCCAGCAGTTTCCCCACAGGGATGAACACTGAAGCTTTCTTT | CASSFPTGMNTEAFF
NA | TRBD2 | TRBJ2-7 | TRBV10-2 | TGCGCCAGCTTACTAGCGGGAACCTACGAGCAGTACTTC | CASLLAGTYEQYF
NA | TRBD2 | TRBJ2-7 | TRBV6-1 | TGTGCCAGCAGTCGGCGGGGGGCGGAGGTCGAGCAGTACTTC | CASSRRGAEVEQYF
NA | NA | TRBJ2-1 | TRBV5-1 | TGCGCCAGCAGCAGGGAGCCTAGCTCCTACAATGAGCAGTTCTTC | CASSREPSSYNEQFF
medium-sized | NA | TRBJ1-2 | TRBV6-5 | TGTGCCAGCAGTTACGTAGGCAACGCGGGAGGCTACACCTTC | CASSYVGNAGGYTF
few | NA | TRBJ1-1 | TRBV28 | TGTGCCAGCAGTTTATGGGGGGGTGAAGCTTTCTTT | CASSLWGGEAFF
NA | TRBD2 | TRBJ2-5 | TRBV2 | TGTGCCAGCAAGGGACTAGCAGGAGAGACCCAGTACTTC | CASKGLAGETQYF
NA | TRBD1 | TRBJ2-2 | TRBV18 | TGTGCCAGCTCCAGGACAGGGGCAAACACCGGGGAGCTGTTTTTT | CASSRTGANTGELFF
NA | TRBD2 | TRBJ2-1 | TRBV19 | TGTGCCAGTAGGACGACTAGCGGGAGTAACAATGAGCAGTTCTTC | CASRTTSGSNNEQFF
NA | TRBD1 | TRBJ1-4 | TRBV30 | TGTGCCTGGGGCCTTTTTCCAGGGGGCGCCGGGGAAAAACTGTTTTTT | CAWGLFPGGAGEKLFF
NA | NA | TRBJ2-3 | TRBV20-1 | TGCAGCGCTAGTGCTACCCCGGGGCAGTATTTT | CSASATPGQYF
few | NA | TRBJ2-2 | TRBV27 | TGTGCCAGCACTACAGTAGGCCGGGAGCTGTTTTTT | CASTTVGRELFF
NA | TRBD2 | TRBJ2-5 | TRBV7-6 | TGTGCCAGCAGCTTAGCCGGGGGAGGGTCAGGGTTAAAGACCCAGTACTTC | CASSLAGGGSGLKTQYF
NA | NA | TRBJ1-2 | TRBV4-1 | TGCGCCAGCAGCCAAGATCACTTTAACTATGGCTACACCTTC | CASSQDHFNYGYTF
NA | NA | TRBJ2-5 | TRBV7-3 | TGTGCCAGCAGCTTGGGGGGGCTAGAGACCCAGTACTTC | CASSLGGLETQYF
NA | NA | TRBJ2-5 | TRBV7-9 | TGTGCCAGCAGCACCAAGACAGTCCAAGAGACCCAGTACTTC | CASSTKTVQETQYF
NA | NA | TRBJ1-5 | TRBV30 | TGTGCCTGGAGTGCGACCCTCCTGGCCAGGGTTACCAATCAGCCCCAGCATTTT | CAWSATLLARVTNQPQHF
NA | TRBD1 | TRBJ1-2 | TRBV27 | TGTGCCAGCAGCCTCGGGGGACAGGGAAACTATGGCTACACCTTC | CASSLGGQGNYGYTF
NA | NA | TRBJ1-3 | TRBV9 | TGTGCCAGCAGCGTAGTCGGAGGCTCTGGAAACACCATATATTTT | CASSVVGGSGNTIYF
once | NA | TRBJ2-7 | TRBV10-1 | TGCGCCAGCAGTGAAGGGCAGGGGGAGCAGTACTTC | CASSEGQGEQYF